This TCR beta chain originates from a study of spatial heterogeneity in lung cancer. Whole-study results and caveats: Tumor mutation counts were tracked by expanded intratumoral alpha and beta TCR counts.

In TCRdb, the 5' RACE reads were re-called with MiXCR into one record per CDR3 protein. Here the sample spans approximately 2,700 distinct CDR3 sequences, approximately 49% being singletons. Details on this clonotype: The antigen is undetermined.

Time point in this sample: sample taken at primary tumor resection. J was trimmed by 2 bases and V by 3 bases; bases with no gene match: 11. From germline, CDR1 is SEHNR and CDR2 FQNEAQ (reference sequence). CDR3 length: 17 residues. The TCR sequence derives from a male donor with early-stage non-small cell lung cancer. This chain links TRBV7-9 with TRBJ2-3; 7 bases are shared with TRBD2. The sequenced sample was lung tumor tissue, obtained at surgery. DNA of the CDR3: TGTGCCAGCAGCTTGAGTGGGAGGGCCCGAAACACAGATACGCAGTATTTT. Translating gives CASSLSGRARNTDTQYF.